The next 17 T cell receptor beta chains were all read from a single sample in a study of blood T cell repertoires in COVID-19. Profiled with immunoSEQ multiplex PCR; TCRdb holds only in-frame clones, not every one. The table lists approximately 94,000 clones, roughly 90% of them singletons, with about 7.4% in the top ten. Sequencing was performed on peripheral blood. The receptors come from a man aged 25 to 45 in a cohort sampled during active COVID-19.

The chain uses TRBV3-1 (or the pseudogene TRBV3-2) and TRBJ1-6, with a weak D call TRBD1 (6 bases). With 0 bases removed from V and 9 bases from J, the gap between germline ends came to 12 bases. The CDR3 loop spans 15 amino acids. The germline CDR1 and CDR2 sequences are LGHDT and YNNKEL (reference sequence). CDR3 DNA: TGTGCCAGCAGCCAAGAATGGCAGGGGACTTCACCCCTCCACTTT. Amino acids: CASSQEWQGTSPLHF.

The CDR3 DNA follows: TGTGCCAGCAGTTATTCAAAGGGGATCGCTGAAGCTTTCTTT. It encodes CASSYSKGIAEAFF. The chain joins TRBV7-9 to TRBJ1-1, with D tentatively TRBD1 (5 bases). V was clipped by 6 bases and J by 6 bases, with 17 bases between them. Germline CDR1 and CDR2: SEHNR and FQNEAQ (reference sequence). The CDR3 spans 14 residues.

This clone was found a few times. This chain joins TRBV30 and TRBJ1-6, with D possibly matching TRBD1 (5 bases). The germline gives CDR1 GTSNPN, CDR2 SVGIG (reference sequence). V gave up 3 bases and J gave up 9 bases, with 15 bases separating them. The CDR3 is 14 amino acids. This chain's CDR3 is CAWRGRAGSSPLHF. CDR3 nucleotides: TGTGCCTGGAGAGGCAGGGCGGGGAGTTCACCCCTCCACTTT.

The V gene is TRBV6-5, the J gene TRBJ1-1; D not certain. The CDR3 sequence is 14 residues long. Germline assignment: CDR1 MNHEY and CDR2 SVGAGI. V lost 3 bases and J lost 4, with 12 bases in between. CDR3 protein: CASSYYTPSTEAFF. CDR3 in DNA: TGTGCCAGCAGTTATTATACTCCTAGCACTGAAGCTTTCTTT.

The chain uses TRBV7-2 and TRBJ1-1, with D perhaps TRBD1 (5 bases). The CDR3 is 13 residues long. CDR1 SGHTA and CDR2 FQGNSA come from the germline V gene. Trimming shortened V by 7 bases and J by 1 base, and 10 bases separated the two germline ends. CDR3 amino acids: CASKGFQNTEAFF. The CDR3 nucleotides read TGTGCCAGCAAGGGGTTCCAGAACACTGAAGCTTTCTTT.

This clone was observed a single time. The chain couples TRBV5-5 to TRBJ1-5, with D possibly TRBD1 on 5 matching bases. The germline V gene encodes CDR1 SGHKS and CDR2 YYEKEE (reference sequence). The length of the CDR3 is 17 residues. V lost 4 bases and J lost 0, with 17 bases in between. The CDR3 DNA reads as TGTGCCAGCAGCCCACTCGACAGCCTAAATAGCAATCAGCCCCAGCATTTT. Its protein is CASSPLDSLNSNQPQHF. Complete variable domain (other parts from reference TRBV5-5 and TRBJ1-5): DAGVTQSPTHLIKTRGQQVTLRCSPISGHKSVSWYQQVLGQGPQFIFQYYEKEERGRGNFPDRFSARQFPNYSSELNVNALLLGDSALYLCASSPLDSLNSNQPQHFGDGTRLSIL.

V is TRBV18 and J is TRBJ2-1; 11 bases map to TRBD1. The germline V gene has CDR1 KGHSH and CDR2 LQKENI. The CDR3 totals 16 residues. The J segment lost 7 bases and the V segment lost 6 bases, leaving 11 bases of the junction unmatched. The CDR3 protein is CASSLQGQGARNEQFF. The DNA of the CDR3 is TGTGCCAGCTCCCTCCAAGGACAGGGGGCGCGGAATGAGCAGTTCTTC.

The chain links TRBV7-2 to TRBJ2-5, with a weak D call TRBD1 (7 bases). Trimming cost V 0 bases and J 7 bases, with 15 bases left between them. This CDR3 comprises 15 residues. CDR1 is SGHTA and CDR2 is FQGNSA in the germline V gene. The CDR3 loop reads CASSLARTQGGTQYF. The CDR3 bases are TGTGCCAGCAGCTTAGCACGGACCCAGGGGGGGACCCAGTACTTC.

This clone has more than one count but fewer than ten. V gene TRBV2 combines with J gene TRBJ1-2; the D gene is possibly TRBD1 (6 bases). This CDR3 is built from 15 residues. Germline V gives CDR1 SNHLY, CDR2 FYNNEI. Between the trimmed V and J ends, which lost 2 bases and 2 bases, there was a span of 12 bases. The CDR3 spells CASSELAGTNYGYTF. The CDR3, as DNA: TGTGCCAGCAGTGAACTGGCAGGGACAAACTATGGCTACACCTTC.

The chain has TRBV24-1 and TRBJ1-2; D is unclear. The V gene's germline CDR1 is KGHDR and CDR2 SFDVKD. The CDR3 is 16 amino acids. V was clipped by 1 base and J by 7 bases, with 18 bases between them. CDR3 sequence: CATSDLPLVGPGGYTF. The CDR3 nucleotides read TGTGCCACCAGTGATTTACCCCTGGTGGGCCCCGGTGGCTACACCTTC.

V usage is TRBV5-1 and J usage is TRBJ1-2; 10 positions agree with TRBD1. CDR3 length: 13 amino acids. CDR1 and CDR2 from the germline V gene are SGHRS and YFSETQ. Trimming removed 5 bases from V and 6 bases from J; junction bases left unmatched: 4. The CDR3 here is CASRAGTGDGYTF. In DNA form, the CDR3 reads TGCGCCAGCAGGGCCGGGACAGGGGATGGCTACACCTTC.

J is TRBJ2-7 and V is TRBV11-2; D perhaps matches TRBD2 (5 bases). V gave up 0 bases and J gave up 10 bases, with 16 bases separating them. Germline values: CDR1 SGHAT, CDR2 FQNNGV. The CDR3 runs to 14 residues. For the CDR3, the DNA is TGTGCCAGCAGCTTAGAGGCGGGCATTGGGTACCAGTACTTC. Translated, it gives CASSLEAGIGYQYF.

The V gene is TRBV7-9, the J gene TRBJ2-7; tentative D call: TRBD2 (6 bases). Trimming took 0 bases from V and 5 from J, leaving 11 bases between them. The CDR3 contains 14 residues. Looked up from germline, CDR1 is SEHNR and CDR2 is FQNEAQ (reference sequence). CDR3 sequence reads: CASSLAGGLDEQYF. The CDR3 nucleotides read TGTGCCAGCAGCTTAGCGGGGGGACTTGACGAGCAGTACTTC.

The genes are TRBV7-2 and TRBJ2-1, with 7 bases that match TRBD2. After removal of 3 bases from V and 3 bases from J, the junction contained 2 bases not matched to a gene. Germline V gives CDR1 SGHTA, CDR2 FQGNSA. The CDR3 consists of 14 residues. CDR3 nucleotides: TGTGCCAGCAGCTTTGCGGGGGTCTACAATGAGCAGTTCTTC. Its protein is CASSFAGVYNEQFF.

The rearrangement uses TRBV12-5 and TRBJ1-4; D gene ambiguous. Deletions cut 0 bases from V and 8 bases from J, with 13 bases between. The CDR3 length is 15 residues. The germline CDR1 and CDR2 sequences are LGHNT and FRNRAP. The CDR3 DNA reads as TGTGCTAGTGGTTTGGTACTAGGTATTGGGGAAAAACTGTTTTTT. Protein product: CASGLVLGIGEKLFF.

This chain connects TRBV2 to TRBJ1-2, with D perhaps TRBD1 (6 bases). This CDR3 comprises 15 residues. V shed 4 bases and J shed 3 bases, with 15 bases lying between them. Germline V lookup: CDR1 SNHLY, CDR2 FYNNEI. CDR3 region: CASSVTGYEDYGYTF. CDR3 DNA sequence: TGTGCCAGCAGTGTTACAGGGTACGAGGACTATGGCTACACCTTC.

The gene calls are TRBV6-5 and TRBJ2-1; 10 positions match TRBD2. The CDR3 is made up of 14 amino acids. Germline V lookup: CDR1 MNHEY, CDR2 SVGAGI. Trimming removed 4 bases from V and 9 bases from J; junction bases left unmatched: 6. The CDR3 bases are TGTGCCAGCAGTTCTTCCGGGACTAGCGCTGAGCAGTTCTTC. Its translation is CASSSSGTSAEQFF.